This TCR beta chain stems from a study of T cells in Graves' hyperthyroidism and ophthalmopathy. Amplification yielded TCR beta CDR3 regions, with RNA transcripts as the source. Carried out on the TCR CDR3, a first-round RT-PCR used the HTBI primer set. One entry per CDR3 protein results from TCRdb running MiXCR on the multiplex PCR reads. The data contain about 410,000 distinct CDR3 sequences, about 15% of them singletons. The CDR3 length is 20 residues. V lost 2 bases to trimming and J lost 3 bases; unmatched junction nucleotides: 20. Germline V gives CDR1 PRHDT, CDR2 FYEKMQ (reference sequence). The gene calls are TRBV13 and TRBJ2-7; the match to TRBD1 covers 9 bases. The sequenced material came from blood. This clonotype was sampled from a man between 18 and 29 years old with Graves' ophthalmopathy. The DNA for the CDR3 is TGTGCCAGCAGCTTAATAGCCGGTTGGGGACAGGGCTCTTCCAGCTACGAGCAGTACTTC. This sequence encodes CASSLIAGWGQGSSSYEQYF.